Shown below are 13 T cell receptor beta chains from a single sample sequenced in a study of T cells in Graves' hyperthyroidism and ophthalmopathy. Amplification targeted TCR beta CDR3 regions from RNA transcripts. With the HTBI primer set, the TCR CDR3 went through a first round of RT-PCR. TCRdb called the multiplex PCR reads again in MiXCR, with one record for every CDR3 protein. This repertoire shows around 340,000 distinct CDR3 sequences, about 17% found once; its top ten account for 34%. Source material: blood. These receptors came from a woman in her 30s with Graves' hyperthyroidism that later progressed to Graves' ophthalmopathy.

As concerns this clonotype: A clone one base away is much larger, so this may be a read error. The CDR3 region is CASIRRLAGDPTDTQYF. The CDR3 DNA sequence: TGTGCCAGCATAAGGAGGCTAGCGGGAGACCCCACAGATACGCAGTATTTT. The chain employs TRBV2 and TRBJ2-3; 10 positions match TRBD2. Germline CDR1 and CDR2: SNHLY and FYNNEI. J lost 2 bases, V lost 7 bases, and 12 bases had no gene match. This CDR3 is 17 amino acids long.

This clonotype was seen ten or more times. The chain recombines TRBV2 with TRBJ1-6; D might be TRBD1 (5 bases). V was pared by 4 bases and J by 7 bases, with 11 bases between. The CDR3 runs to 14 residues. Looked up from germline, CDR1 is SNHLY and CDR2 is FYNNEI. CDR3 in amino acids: CASSAQGHNSPLHF. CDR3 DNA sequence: TGTGCCAGCAGTGCTCAGGGTCACAATTCACCCCTCCACTTT.

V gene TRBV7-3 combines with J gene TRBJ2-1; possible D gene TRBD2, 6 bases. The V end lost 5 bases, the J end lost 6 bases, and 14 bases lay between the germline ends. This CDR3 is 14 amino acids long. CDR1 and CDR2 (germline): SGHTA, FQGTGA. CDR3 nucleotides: TGTGCCAGCAGCCCGGAGGGTGGGTTCAATGAGCAGTTCTTC. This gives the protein CASSPEGGFNEQFF.

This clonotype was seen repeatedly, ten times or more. CDR3 nucleotide sequence: TGTGCCAGCAGGGTAGCGGGAGACGGAACAGATACGCAGTATTTT. Residues: CASRVAGDGTDTQYF. V is TRBV6-1 and J is TRBJ2-3; TRBD2 aligns across 9 bases. CDR1 and CDR2 from the germline V gene are MNHNS and SASEGT. The J segment lost 3 bases and the V segment lost 6 bases, leaving 7 bases of the junction unmatched. The CDR3 is made up of 15 amino acids.

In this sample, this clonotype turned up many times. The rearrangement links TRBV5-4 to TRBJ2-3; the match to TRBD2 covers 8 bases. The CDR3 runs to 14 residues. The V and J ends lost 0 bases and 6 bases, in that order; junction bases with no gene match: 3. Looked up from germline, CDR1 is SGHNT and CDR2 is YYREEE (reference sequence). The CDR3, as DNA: TGTGCCAGCAGCTTGGAAGCTAGCGGGGATACGCAGTATTTT. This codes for CASSLEASGDTQYF.

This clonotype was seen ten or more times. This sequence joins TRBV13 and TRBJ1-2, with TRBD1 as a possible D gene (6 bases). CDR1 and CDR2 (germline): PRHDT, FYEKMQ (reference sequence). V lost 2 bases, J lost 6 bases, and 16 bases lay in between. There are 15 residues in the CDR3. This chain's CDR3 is CASSLKGGYSHGYTF. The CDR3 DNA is TGTGCCAGCAGCTTAAAAGGGGGATACAGCCATGGCTACACCTTC.

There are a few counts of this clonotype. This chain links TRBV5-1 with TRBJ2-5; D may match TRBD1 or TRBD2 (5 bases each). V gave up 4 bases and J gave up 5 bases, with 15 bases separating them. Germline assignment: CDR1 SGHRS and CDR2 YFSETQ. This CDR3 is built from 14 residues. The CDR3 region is CASSTGTAGETQYF. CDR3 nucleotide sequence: TGCGCCAGCAGCACCGGGACGGCAGGGGAGACCCAGTACTTC.

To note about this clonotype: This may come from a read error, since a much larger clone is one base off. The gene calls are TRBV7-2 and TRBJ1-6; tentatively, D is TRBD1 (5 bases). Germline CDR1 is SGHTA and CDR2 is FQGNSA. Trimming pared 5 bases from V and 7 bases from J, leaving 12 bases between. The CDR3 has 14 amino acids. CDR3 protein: CASSVRGANSPLHF. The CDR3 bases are TGTGCCAGCAGCGTTCGGGGCGCCAATTCACCCCTCCACTTT.

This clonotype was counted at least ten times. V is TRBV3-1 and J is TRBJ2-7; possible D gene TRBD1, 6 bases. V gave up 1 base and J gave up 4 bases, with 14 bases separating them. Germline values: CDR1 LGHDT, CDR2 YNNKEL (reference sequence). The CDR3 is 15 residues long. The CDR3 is CASSQGAGVEYEQYF. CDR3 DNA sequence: TGTGCCAGCAGCCAAGGGGCAGGGGTGGAATACGAGCAGTACTTC.

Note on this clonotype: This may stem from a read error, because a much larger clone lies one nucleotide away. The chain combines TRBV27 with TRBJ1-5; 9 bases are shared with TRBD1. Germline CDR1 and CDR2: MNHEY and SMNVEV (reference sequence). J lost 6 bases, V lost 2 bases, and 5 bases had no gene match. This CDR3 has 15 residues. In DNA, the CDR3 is TGTGCCAGCAGTTTAACAGGGGGCTCAAGTCAGCCCCAGCATTTT. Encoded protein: CASSLTGGSSQPQHF.

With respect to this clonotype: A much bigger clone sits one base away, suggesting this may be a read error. The DNA of the CDR3 is TGTGCCAGCAGATGGGCAGGGGGCGATTGGAACTATGGCTACACCTTC. It encodes CASRWAGGDWNYGYTF. V gene TRBV28 combines with J gene TRBJ1-2; TRBD1 matches at 8 bases. The CDR3 totals 16 residues. J lost 2 bases, V lost 6 bases, and 11 bases had no gene match. Germline assignment: CDR1 MDHEN and CDR2 SYDVKM.

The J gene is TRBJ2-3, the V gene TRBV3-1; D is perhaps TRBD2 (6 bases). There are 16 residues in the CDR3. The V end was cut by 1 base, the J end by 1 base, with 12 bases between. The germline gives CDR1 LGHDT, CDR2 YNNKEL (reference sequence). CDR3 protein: CASSQGLASGTDTQYF. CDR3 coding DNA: TGTGCCAGCAGCCAAGGATTGGCTAGCGGCACAGATACGCAGTATTTT.

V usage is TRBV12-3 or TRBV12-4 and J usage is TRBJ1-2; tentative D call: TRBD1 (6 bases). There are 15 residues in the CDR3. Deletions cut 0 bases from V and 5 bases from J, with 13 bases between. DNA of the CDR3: TGTGCCAGCAGTTTAGCGGGCCGGACAGTATATGGCTACACCTTC. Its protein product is CASSLAGRTVYGYTF.